Following are 18 T cell receptor beta chains from one sample sequenced in a study of OX40 agonist ivuxolimab in advanced cancers. The assay was immunoSEQ multiplex PCR, and TCRdb's table has in-frame clones only and misses some. The profile shows approximately 70,000 clones, 80% to 95% of them singletons. Material: CD4+ or CD8+ T cells sorted from blood, obtained in a trial of the OX40 agonist ivuxolimab. Every receptor here comes from an adult with an advanced solid tumor such as melanoma, head and neck, liver or kidney cancer.

The rearrangement links TRBV7-4 to TRBJ2-2, with D uncertain. Between the trimmed V and J ends, which lost 1 base and 3 bases, there was a span of 9 bases. Germline V gives CDR1 SGHVT, CDR2 SQSDAQ. This CDR3 region has 15 residues. The CDR3 sequence is CASSLVASYTGELFF. In DNA form, the CDR3 reads TGTGCCAGCAGCTTAGTAGCTAGTTACACCGGGGAGCTGTTTTTT. The variable domain in full, completed from reference TRBV7-4 and TRBJ2-2, reads GAGVSQSPRYKVAKRGRDVALRCDSISGHVTLYWYRQTLGQGSEVLTYSQSDAQRDKSGRPSGRFSAERPERSVSTLKIQRTEQGDSAVYLCASSLVASYTGELFFGEGSRLTVL.

The chain combines TRBV6-6 with TRBJ1-2; D perhaps matches TRBD1 (6 bases). The germline V gene encodes CDR1 MNHNY and CDR2 SVGAGI (reference sequence). V lost 6 bases and J lost 0, with 17 bases in between. The CDR3 loop spans 16 amino acids. The CDR3 DNA reads as TGTGCCAGCAGCTCCGGACAGTCCCAATCTAACTATGGCTACACCTTC. Its translation: CASSSGQSQSNYGYTF.

J is TRBJ1-2 and V is TRBV4-1, with 7 bases identical to TRBD1. Germline CDR1 is MGHRA and CDR2 is YSYEKL. V lost 3 bases, J lost 3 bases, and 4 bases stayed unmatched. The CDR3 consists of 14 residues. CDR3 protein: CASSQQGGDYGYTF. The DNA for the CDR3 is TGCGCCAGCAGCCAGCAAGGGGGCGACTATGGCTACACCTTC.

This rearrangement joins TRBV10-3 to TRBJ2-5; TRBD2 agrees at 8 bases. The end of the DNA aligns better with TRBJ2-7, so the J call may be wrong. The CDR3 has 14 residues. Germline assignment: CDR1 ENHRY and CDR2 SYGVKD. The CDR3 is CAISESSGSYEQYF. The CDR3 nucleotides are TGTGCCATCAGTGAGTCCAGCGGGAGCTACGAGCAGTACTTC.

The chain recombines TRBV11-3 with TRBJ2-7, with 8 bases aligning to TRBD1. With 5 bases clipped from V and 3 bases from J, the junction kept 15 bases outside the gene matches. Germline lookup yields CDR1 SGHNT and CDR2 YENEEA. This CDR3 has 17 amino acids. Here the CDR3 reads CASSRTPETGVDYEQYF. The CDR3 DNA sequence: TGTGCCAGCAGCCGAACTCCGGAGACAGGGGTAGACTACGAGCAGTACTTC.

The chain links TRBV19 to TRBJ2-3, with 9 bases that match TRBD2. V was clipped by 5 bases and J by 3 bases; unmatched bases: 9. CDR3 length equals 16 residues. Germline values: CDR1 LNHDA, CDR2 SQIVND (reference sequence). CDR3: CASSHPRLAATDTQYF. CDR3 DNA: TGTGCCAGTAGTCACCCGAGACTAGCGGCTACAGATACGCAGTATTTT.

The rearrangement uses TRBV7-2 and TRBJ2-5; 10 nucleotides agree with TRBD1. The CDR3 covers 14 residues. The germline gives CDR1 SGHTA, CDR2 FQGNSA. The V gene end was trimmed by 8 bases and the J gene end by 1 base; junction bases not matched to a gene: 4. The CDR3 loop is CASVRDRGQETQYF. In DNA, the CDR3 is TGTGCCAGCGTGCGGGACAGGGGCCAAGAGACCCAGTACTTC.

The rearrangement links TRBV29-1 to TRBJ2-2; 12 bases match TRBD2. J was trimmed by 4 bases and V by 4 bases; bases with no gene match: 7. The CDR3 loop spans 16 amino acids. Germline CDR1 is SQVTM and CDR2 is ANQGSEA. The CDR3 spells CSVAASSGRATGELFF. The CDR3 coding sequence is TGCAGCGTTGCCGCCTCTAGCGGGAGGGCCACCGGGGAGCTGTTTTTT.

The rearrangement joins TRBV6-4 to TRBJ2-3; tentatively, D is TRBD1 or TRBD2 (5 bases each). The CDR3 runs to 13 residues. The V gene's germline CDR1 is MRHNA and CDR2 SNTAGT. Between the trimmed V and J ends, which lost 4 bases and 6 bases, there was a span of 11 bases. Written as DNA, the CDR3 is TGTGCCAGCAGTGGGGACCGGGGCGATACGCAGTATTTT. This encodes CASSGDRGDTQYF.

CDR3 loop: CASRPGLAEKLFF. DNA for the CDR3: TGTGCCAGCAGACCGGGACTAGCTGAAAAACTGTTTTTT. The chain links TRBV28 to TRBJ1-4; D is possibly TRBD1 (5 bases). The CDR3 spans 13 residues. The germline CDR1 and CDR2 sequences are MDHEN and SYDVKM. The V end was cut by 6 bases, the J end by 7 bases, with 12 bases between.

CDR3 DNA: TGCGCCAGCACCGAGTCCGGGGGTTGGGGCTACACCTTC. It is translated as CASTESGGWGYTF. The V and J genes are TRBV10-2 and TRBJ1-2; a weak D match, TRBD1 (5 bases). Germline V gene data show CDR1 as WSHSY and CDR2 as SAAADI. The V and J ends lost 7 bases and 8 bases respectively, with 17 bases between them. This CDR3 has 13 residues.

Turning to this clone: Other DNA sequences in this sample translate to the same CDR3. The chain uses TRBV5-1 and TRBJ1-2, with TRBD1 matching 9 bases. With 7 bases clipped from V and 7 bases from J, the junction kept 11 bases outside the gene matches. The CDR3 consists of 14 residues. CDR1 SGHRS and CDR2 YFSETQ come from the germline V gene. CDR3 sequence: CASARDRAPFGYTF. Here the CDR3 DNA reads TGCGCCAGCGCCAGGGACAGGGCCCCCTTTGGCTACACCTTC.

V usage is TRBV4-2 and J usage is TRBJ1-3; 7 bases line up with TRBD1. Germline CDR1 reads LGHNA; CDR2 reads YNFKEQ. The CDR3 spans 16 residues. Unmatched junction bases numbered 8, after V lost 1 base and J lost 5 bases. The CDR3 DNA follows: TGTGCCAGCAGCCAAGGCCTTCAGACAGGGAGAAACACCATATATTTT. Translated, it gives CASSQGLQTGRNTIYF.

This clone was found once. The chain carries TRBV11-2 and TRBJ2-1, with 8 bases identical to TRBD2. Germline lookup yields CDR1 SGHAT and CDR2 FQNNGV. Trimming cost V 5 bases and J 11 bases; bases outside gene matches: 8. The length of the CDR3 is 13 residues. The CDR3 DNA sequence: TGTGCCAGCAGCCAAGTAGCGGGGCGTAAGCAGTTCTTC. Translated, it gives CASSQVAGRKQFF.

V and J are TRBV5-4 and TRBJ2-3, with 10 bases aligning to TRBD2. Germline V CDR1 and CDR2: SGHNT, YYREEE (reference sequence). V lost 6 bases and J lost 3; bases outside the gene matches: 10. The CDR3 runs 16 residues. The CDR3 DNA follows: TGTGCCAGCACCCACCGCCTAGCGGGAGAAACAGATACGCAGTATTTT. The encoded protein is CASTHRLAGETDTQYF.

This rearrangement joins TRBV19 to TRBJ2-6; the match to TRBD2 covers 7 bases. The V segment lost 6 bases and the J segment 0 bases; nucleotides outside the gene matches: 17. Germline lookup yields CDR1 LNHDA and CDR2 SQIVND (reference sequence). CDR3 length equals 20 residues. CDR3 residues: CASSPSRLAPGSSGANVLTF. The DNA of the CDR3 is TGTGCCAGTAGCCCGTCTCGACTAGCCCCGGGCAGCTCTGGGGCCAACGTCCTGACTTTC.

V and J are TRBV28 and TRBJ2-5, with D perhaps matching TRBD1 (6 bases). The CDR3 sequence is 12 residues long. The ends were cut back, 6 bases at V and 14 bases at J, with 19 bases in the middle. Germline values: CDR1 MDHEN, CDR2 SYDVKM. The DNA for the CDR3 is TGTGCCAGCAGAAAAACTGGGGGCGAGCCTTACTTC. This gives the protein CASRKTGGEPYF. Supplemented by reference TRBV28 and TRBJ2-5, the full variable domain reads DVKVTQSSRYLVKRTGEKVFLECVQDMDHENMFWYRQDPGLGLRLIYFSYDVKMKEKGDIPEGYSVSREKKERFSLILESASTNQTSMYLCASRKTGGEPYFGPGTRLLVL.

J is TRBJ2-2 and V is TRBV6-5; the D is unclear. The CDR3 has 13 amino acids. Germline CDR1 reads MNHEY; CDR2 reads SVGAGI. V was clipped by 8 bases and J by 3 bases, with 10 bases between them. DNA of the CDR3: TGTGCCAGCGTACGGCAGGACACCGGGGAGCTGTTTTTT. Its translation: CASVRQDTGELFF.